Shown below are 3 T cell receptor beta chains from a single sample sequenced in a study of human T cells and chemical hapten exposure. The time point: patch test 2, 6 weeks after DPC sensitization. Treatment given: therapeutic diphenylcyclopropenone sensitization with weekly scalp DPC. TCRdb called the RACE reads again in MiXCR, with one record for every CDR3 protein. The sample shows some 71,000 distinct CDR3 sequences, around 10% of them seen only once. This material consisted of whole blood, taken in connection with sensitization to the hapten diphenylcyclopropenone (DPC). The receptor source for this set is a woman aged 50 to 60 with alopecia areata. Some clones in this sample may be carry-over from other donors' samples.

This clonotype was seen many times. This chain uses TRBV19 with TRBJ2-5; D call uncertain. This CDR3 is 14 amino acids long. The V and J ends lost 1 base and 5 bases respectively, with 11 bases between them. Germline V CDR1 and CDR2: LNHDA, SQIVND (reference sequence). The CDR3 nucleotides read TGTGCCAGTAGTATAGTAGGTAGTTCGGAGACCCAGTACTTC. Encoded protein: CASSIVGSSETQYF.

This clonotype was seen many times. This chain connects TRBV7-8 to TRBJ2-7; 12 bases are a match to TRBD2. This CDR3 is built from 15 residues. Germline CDR1 reads SGHVS; CDR2 reads FQNEAQ. V gave up 2 bases and J gave up 4 bases; unmatched junction bases: 3. The DNA of the CDR3 is TGTGCCAGCAGCTTAACTAGCGGGAGGTTATACGAGCAGTACTTC. As protein: CASSLTSGRLYEQYF.

This clonotype occurred many times. The chain links TRBV20-1 to TRBJ2-3, with 13 bases matching TRBD2. CDR3 length: 16 residues. Germline V CDR1 and CDR2: DFQATT, SNEGSKA (reference sequence). The V segment lost 4 bases and the J segment 0 bases; nucleotides outside the gene matches: 4. As DNA, the CDR3 is TGCAGTGCTATGACTAGCGGGAGGCCTAGCACAGATACGCAGTATTTT. Its protein product is CSAMTSGRPSTDTQYF.